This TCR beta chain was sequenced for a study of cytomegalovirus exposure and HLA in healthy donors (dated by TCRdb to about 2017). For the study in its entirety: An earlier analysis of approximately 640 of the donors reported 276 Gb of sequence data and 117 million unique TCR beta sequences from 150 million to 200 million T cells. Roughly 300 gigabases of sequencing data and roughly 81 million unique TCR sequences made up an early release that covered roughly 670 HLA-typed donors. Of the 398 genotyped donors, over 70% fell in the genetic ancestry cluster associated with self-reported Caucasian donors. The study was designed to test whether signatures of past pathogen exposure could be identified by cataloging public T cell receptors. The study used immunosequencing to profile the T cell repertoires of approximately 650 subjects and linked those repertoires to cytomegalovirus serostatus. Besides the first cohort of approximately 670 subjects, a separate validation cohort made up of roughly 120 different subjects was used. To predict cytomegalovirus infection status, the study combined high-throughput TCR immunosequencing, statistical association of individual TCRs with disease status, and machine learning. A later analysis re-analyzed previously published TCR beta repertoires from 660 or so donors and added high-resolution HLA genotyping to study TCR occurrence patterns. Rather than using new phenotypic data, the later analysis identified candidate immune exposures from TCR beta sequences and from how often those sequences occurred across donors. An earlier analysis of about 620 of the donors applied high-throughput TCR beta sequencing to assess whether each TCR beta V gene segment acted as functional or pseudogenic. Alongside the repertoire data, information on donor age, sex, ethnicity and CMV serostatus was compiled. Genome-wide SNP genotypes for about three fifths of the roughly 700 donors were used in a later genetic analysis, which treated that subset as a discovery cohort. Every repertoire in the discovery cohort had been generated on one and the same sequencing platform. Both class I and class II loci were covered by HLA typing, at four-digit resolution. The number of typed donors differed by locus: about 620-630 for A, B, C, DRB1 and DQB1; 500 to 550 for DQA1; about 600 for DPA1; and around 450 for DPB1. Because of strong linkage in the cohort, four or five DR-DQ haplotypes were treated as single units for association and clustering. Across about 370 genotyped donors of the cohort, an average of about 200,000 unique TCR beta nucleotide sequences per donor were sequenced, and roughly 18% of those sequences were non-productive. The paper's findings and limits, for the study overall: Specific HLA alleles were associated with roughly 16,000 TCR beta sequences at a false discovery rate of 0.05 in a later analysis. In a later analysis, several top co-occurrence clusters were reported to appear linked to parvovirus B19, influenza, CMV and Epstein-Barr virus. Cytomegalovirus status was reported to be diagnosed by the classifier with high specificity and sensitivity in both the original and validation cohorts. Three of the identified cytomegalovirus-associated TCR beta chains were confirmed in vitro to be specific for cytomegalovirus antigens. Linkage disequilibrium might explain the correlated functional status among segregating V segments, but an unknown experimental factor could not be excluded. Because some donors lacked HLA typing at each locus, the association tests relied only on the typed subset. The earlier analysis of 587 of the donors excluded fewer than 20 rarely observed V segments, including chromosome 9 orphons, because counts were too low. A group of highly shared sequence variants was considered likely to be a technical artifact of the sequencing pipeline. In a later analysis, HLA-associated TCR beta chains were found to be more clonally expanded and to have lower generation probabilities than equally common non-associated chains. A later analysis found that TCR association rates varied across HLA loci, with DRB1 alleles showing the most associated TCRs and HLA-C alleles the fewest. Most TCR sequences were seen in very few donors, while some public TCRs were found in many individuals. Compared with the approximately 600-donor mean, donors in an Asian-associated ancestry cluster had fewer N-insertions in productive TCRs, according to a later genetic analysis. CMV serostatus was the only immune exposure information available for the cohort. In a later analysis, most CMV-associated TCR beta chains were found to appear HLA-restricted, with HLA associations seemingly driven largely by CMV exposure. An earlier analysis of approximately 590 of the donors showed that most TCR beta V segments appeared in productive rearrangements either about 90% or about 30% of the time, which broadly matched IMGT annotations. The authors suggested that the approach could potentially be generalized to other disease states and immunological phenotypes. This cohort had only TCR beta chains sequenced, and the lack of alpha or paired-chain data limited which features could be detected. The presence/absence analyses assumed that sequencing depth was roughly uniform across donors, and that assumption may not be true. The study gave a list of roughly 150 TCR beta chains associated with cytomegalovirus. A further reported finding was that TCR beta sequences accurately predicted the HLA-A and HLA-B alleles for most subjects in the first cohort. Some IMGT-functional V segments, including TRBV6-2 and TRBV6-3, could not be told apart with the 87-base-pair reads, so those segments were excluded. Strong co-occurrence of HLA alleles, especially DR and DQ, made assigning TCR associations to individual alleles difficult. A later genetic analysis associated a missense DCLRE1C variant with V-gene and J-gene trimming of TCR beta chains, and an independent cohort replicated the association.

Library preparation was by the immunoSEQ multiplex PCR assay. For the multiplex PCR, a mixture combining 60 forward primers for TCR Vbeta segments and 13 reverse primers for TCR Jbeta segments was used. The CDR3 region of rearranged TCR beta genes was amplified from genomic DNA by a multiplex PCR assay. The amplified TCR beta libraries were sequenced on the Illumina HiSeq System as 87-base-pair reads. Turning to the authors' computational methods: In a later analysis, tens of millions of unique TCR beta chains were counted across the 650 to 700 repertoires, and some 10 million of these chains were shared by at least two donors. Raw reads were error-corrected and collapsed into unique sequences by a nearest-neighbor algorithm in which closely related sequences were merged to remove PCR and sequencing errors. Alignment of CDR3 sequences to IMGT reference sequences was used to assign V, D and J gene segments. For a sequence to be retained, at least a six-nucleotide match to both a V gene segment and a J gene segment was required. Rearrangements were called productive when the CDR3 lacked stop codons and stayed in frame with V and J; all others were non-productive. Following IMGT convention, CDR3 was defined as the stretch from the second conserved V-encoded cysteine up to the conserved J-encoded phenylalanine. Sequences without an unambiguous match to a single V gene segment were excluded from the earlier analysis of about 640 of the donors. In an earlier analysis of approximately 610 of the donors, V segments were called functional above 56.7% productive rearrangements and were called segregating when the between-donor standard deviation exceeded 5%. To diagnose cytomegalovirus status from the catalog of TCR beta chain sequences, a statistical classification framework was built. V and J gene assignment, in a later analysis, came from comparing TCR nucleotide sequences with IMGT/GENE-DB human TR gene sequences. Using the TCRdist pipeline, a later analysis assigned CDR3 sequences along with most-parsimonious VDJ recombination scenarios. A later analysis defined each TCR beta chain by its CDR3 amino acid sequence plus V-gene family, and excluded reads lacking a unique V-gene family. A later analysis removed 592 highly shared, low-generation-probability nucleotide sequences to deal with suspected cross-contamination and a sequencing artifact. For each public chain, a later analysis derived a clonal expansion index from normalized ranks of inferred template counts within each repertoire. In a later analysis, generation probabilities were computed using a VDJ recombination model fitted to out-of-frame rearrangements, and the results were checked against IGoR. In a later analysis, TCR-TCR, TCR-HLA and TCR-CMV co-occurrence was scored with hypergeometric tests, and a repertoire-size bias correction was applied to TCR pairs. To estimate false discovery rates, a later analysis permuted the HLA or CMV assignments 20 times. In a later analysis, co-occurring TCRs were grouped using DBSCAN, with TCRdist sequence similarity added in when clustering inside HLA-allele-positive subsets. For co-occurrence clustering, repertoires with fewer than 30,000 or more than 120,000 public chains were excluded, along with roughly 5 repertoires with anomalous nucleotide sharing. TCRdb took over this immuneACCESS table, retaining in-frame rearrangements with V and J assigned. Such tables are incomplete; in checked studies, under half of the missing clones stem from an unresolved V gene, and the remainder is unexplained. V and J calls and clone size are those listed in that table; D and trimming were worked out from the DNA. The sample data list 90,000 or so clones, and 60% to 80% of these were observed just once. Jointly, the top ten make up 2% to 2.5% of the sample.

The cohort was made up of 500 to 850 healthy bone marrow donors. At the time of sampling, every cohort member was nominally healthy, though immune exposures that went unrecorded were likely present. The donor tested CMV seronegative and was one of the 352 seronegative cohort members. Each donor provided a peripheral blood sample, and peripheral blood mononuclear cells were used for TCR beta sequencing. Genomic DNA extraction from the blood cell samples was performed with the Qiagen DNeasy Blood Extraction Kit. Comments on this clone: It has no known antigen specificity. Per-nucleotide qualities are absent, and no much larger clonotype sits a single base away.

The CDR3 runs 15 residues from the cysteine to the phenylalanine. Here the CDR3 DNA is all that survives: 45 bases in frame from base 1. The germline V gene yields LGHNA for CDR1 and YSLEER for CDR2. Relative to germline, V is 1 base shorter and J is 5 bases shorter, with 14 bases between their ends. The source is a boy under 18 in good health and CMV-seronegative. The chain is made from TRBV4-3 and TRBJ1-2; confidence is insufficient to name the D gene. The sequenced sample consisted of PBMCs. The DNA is TGCGCCAGCAGCCAAGCGGGAACCGGGGATTATGGCTACACCTTC. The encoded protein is CASSQAGTGDYGYTF.